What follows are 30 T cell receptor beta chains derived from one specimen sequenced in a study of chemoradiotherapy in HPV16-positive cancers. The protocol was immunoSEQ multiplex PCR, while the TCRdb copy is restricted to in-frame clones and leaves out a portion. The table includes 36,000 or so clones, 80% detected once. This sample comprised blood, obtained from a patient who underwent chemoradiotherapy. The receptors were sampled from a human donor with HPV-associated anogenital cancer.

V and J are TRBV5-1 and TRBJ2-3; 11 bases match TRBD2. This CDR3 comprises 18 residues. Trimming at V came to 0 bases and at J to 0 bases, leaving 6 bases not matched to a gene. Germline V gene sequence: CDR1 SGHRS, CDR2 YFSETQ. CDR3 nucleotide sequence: TGCGCCAGCAGCTTGGTAGGGACTAGCGGAGCTAGCACAGATACGCAGTATTTT. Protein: CASSLVGTSGASTDTQYF.

Here the CDR3 DNA reads TGCGCCAGCAGCCAAGTGGCGGGGGGCCACAATGAGCAGTTCTTC. Translation gives CASSQVAGGHNEQFF. The chain employs TRBV4-3 and TRBJ2-1; TRBD2 agrees at 8 bases. The junction had 4 bases not matched to a gene; V was cut back by 1 base and J by 5 bases. Germline V gene lookup returns CDR1 LGHNA and CDR2 YSLEER. This CDR3 has 15 amino acids.

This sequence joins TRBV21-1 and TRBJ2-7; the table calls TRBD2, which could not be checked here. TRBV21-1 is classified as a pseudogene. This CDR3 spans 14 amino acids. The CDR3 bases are TGTGCCAGCAGAACCCCAGACGGAGACTACGAGCAGTACTTC. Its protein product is CASRTPDGDYEQYF.

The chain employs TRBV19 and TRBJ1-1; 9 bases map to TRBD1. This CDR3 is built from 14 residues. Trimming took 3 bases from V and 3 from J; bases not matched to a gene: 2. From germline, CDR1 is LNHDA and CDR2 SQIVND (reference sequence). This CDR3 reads CASSIDRGYTEAFF. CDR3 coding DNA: TGTGCCAGTAGTATTGACAGGGGGTACACTGAAGCTTTCTTT.

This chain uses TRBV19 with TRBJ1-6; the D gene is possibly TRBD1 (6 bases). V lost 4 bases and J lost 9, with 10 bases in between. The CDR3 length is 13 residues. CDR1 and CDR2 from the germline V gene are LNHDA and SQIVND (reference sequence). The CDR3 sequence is CASSTGVASPLHF. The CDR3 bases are TGTGCCAGTAGTACAGGGGTAGCTTCACCCCTCCACTTT.

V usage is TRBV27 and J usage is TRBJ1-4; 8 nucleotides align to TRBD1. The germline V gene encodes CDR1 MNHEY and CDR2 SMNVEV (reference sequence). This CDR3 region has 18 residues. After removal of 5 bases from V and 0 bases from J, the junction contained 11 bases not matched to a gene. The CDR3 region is CASSRVIQGVPTNEKLFF. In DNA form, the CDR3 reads TGTGCCAGCAGTCGGGTGATACAGGGGGTTCCAACTAATGAAAAACTGTTTTTT. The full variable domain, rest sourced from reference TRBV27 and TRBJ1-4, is EAQVTQNPRYLITVTGKKLTVTCSQNMNHEYMSWYRQDPGLGLRQIYYSMNVEVTDKGDVPEGYKVSRKEKRNFPLILESPSPNQTSLYFCASSRVIQGVPTNEKLFFGSGTQLSVL.

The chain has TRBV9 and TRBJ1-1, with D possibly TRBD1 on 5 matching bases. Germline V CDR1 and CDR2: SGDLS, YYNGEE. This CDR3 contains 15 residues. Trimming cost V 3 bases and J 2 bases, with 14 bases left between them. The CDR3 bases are TGTGCCAGCAGCGGGGGACTTCGCGGAAACACTGAAGCTTTCTTT. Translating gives CASSGGLRGNTEAFF.

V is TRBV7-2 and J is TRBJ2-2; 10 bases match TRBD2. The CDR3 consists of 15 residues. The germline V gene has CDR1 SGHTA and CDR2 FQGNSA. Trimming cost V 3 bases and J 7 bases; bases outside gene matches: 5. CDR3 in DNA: TGTGCCAGCAGCTTCCTAGCGGGGGTTCTCGGGGAGCTGTTTTTT. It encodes CASSFLAGVLGELFF.

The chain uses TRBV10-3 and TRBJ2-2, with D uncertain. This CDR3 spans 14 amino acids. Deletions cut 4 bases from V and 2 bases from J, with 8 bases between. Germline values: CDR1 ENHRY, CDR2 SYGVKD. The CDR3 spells CAISGKGNTGELFF. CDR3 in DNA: TGTGCCATCAGTGGGAAGGGAAACACCGGGGAGCTGTTTTTT.

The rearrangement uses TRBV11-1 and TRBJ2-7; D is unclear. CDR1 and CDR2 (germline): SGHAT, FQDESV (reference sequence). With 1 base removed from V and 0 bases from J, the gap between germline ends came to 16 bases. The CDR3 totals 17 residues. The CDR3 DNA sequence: TGTGCCAGCAGCTTAGGAGGAGTCAGTCCGAGCTCCTACGAGCAGTACTTC. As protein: CASSLGGVSPSSYEQYF.

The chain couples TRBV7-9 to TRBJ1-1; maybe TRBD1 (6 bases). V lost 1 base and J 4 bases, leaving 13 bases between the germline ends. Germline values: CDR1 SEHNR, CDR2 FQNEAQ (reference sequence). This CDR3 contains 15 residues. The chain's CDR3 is CASSLVGGAGTEAFF. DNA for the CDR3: TGTGCCAGCAGCTTAGTGGGGGGCGCGGGCACTGAAGCTTTCTTT.

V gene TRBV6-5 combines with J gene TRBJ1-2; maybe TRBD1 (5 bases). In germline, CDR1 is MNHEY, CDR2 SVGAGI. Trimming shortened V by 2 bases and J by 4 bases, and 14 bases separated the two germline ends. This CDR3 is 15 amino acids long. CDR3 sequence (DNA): TGTGCCAGCAGTTACCCGTCGGGACTTGGCTATGGCTACACCTTC. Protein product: CASSYPSGLGYGYTF.

The CDR3 DNA reads as TGTGCCAGCAGCCTACAGGAGAGTAATACTGAAGCTTTCTTT. As protein: CASSLQESNTEAFF. The gene calls are TRBV6-5 and TRBJ1-1; D perhaps matches TRBD1 (5 bases). Germline V lookup: CDR1 MNHEY, CDR2 SVGAGI. The V end was cut by 6 bases, the J end by 5 bases, with 16 bases between. The CDR3 is 14 residues long.

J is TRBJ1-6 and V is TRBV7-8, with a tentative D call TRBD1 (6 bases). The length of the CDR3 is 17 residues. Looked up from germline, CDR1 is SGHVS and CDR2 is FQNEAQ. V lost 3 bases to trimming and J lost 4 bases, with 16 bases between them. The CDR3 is CASSFQTGKEYNSPLHF. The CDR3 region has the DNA TGTGCCAGCAGCTTCCAGACAGGAAAGGAGTATAATTCACCCCTCCACTTT.

DNA of the CDR3: TGTGCCAGCTCCCGGGGGACAGATGAAAAACTGTTTTTT. Amino acids: CASSRGTDEKLFF. The V call is TRBV18, the J call TRBJ1-4, with 7 bases fitting TRBD1. Losses at the gene ends were 6 bases for V and 6 bases for J; bases not matched to a gene: 4. CDR1 and CDR2 (germline): KGHSH, LQKENI. The CDR3 has 13 amino acids.

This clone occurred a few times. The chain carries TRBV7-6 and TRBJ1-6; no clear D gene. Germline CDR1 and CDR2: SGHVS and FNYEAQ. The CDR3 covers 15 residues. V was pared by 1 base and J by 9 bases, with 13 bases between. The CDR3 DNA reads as TGTGCCAGCAGCTTAGGGGAGGCTCAGGCTTCACCCCTCCACTTT. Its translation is CASSLGEAQASPLHF.

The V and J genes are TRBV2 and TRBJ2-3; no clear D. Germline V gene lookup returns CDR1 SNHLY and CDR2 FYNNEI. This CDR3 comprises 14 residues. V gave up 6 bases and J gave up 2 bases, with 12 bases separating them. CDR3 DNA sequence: TGTGCCAGCAGCGCGCCGGTGGCCACAGATACGCAGTATTTT. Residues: CASSAPVATDTQYF.

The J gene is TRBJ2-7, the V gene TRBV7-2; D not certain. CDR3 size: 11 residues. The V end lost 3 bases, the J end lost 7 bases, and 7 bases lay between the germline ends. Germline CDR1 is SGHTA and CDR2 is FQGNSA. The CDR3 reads CASSFLGEQYF. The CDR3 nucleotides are TGTGCCAGCAGCTTTTTGGGGGAGCAGTACTTC. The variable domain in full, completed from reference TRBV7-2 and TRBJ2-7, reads GAGVSQSPSNKVTEKGKDVELRCDPISGHTALYWYRQSLGQGLEFLIYFQGNSAPDKSGLPSDRFSAERTGGSVSTLTIQRTQQEDSAVYLCASSFLGEQYFGPGTRLTVT.

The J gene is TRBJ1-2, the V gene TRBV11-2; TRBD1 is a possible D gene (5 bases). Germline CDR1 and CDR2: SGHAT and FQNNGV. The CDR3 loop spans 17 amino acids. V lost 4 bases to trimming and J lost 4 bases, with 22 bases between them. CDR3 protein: CASSSRRQSTRVYGYTF. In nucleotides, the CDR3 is TGTGCCAGCAGCTCTCGAAGACAGTCTACTAGGGTCTATGGCTACACCTTC. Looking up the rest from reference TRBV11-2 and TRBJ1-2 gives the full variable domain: EAGVAQSPRYKIIEKRQSVAFWCNPISGHATLYWYQQILGQGPKLLIQFQNNGVVDDSQLPKDRFSAERLKGVDSTLKIQPAKLEDSAVYLCASSSRRQSTRVYGYTFGSGTRLTVV.

CDR3 DNA sequence: TGTGCCAGCAGCTCTTCGACAGGCGCTAATAATTCACCCCTCCACTTT. Protein sequence: CASSSSTGANNSPLHF. The chain is built from TRBV7-2 and TRBJ1-6, with D maybe TRBD1 (6 bases). The germline V gene encodes CDR1 SGHTA and CDR2 FQGNSA. The CDR3 runs to 16 residues. Deletions cut 4 bases from V and 5 bases from J, with 15 bases between.

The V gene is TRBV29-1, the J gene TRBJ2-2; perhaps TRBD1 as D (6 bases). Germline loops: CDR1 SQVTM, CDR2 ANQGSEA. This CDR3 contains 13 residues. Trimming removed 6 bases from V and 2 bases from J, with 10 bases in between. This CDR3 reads CSVRDTNTGELFF. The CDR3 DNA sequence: TGCAGCGTACGGGACACCAACACCGGGGAGCTGTTTTTT.

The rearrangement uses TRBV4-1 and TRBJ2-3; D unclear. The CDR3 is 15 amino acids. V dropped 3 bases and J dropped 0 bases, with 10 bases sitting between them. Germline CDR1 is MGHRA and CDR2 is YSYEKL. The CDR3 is CASSQTPTSTDTQYF. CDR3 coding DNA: TGCGCCAGCAGCCAGACGCCTACTAGCACAGATACGCAGTATTTT.

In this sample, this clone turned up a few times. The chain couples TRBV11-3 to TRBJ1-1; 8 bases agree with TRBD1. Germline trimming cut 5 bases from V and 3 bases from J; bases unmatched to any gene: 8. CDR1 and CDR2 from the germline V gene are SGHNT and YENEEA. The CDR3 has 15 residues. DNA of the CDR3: TGTGCCAGCAGCGCCCGGACAGGGAGGGACACTGAAGCTTTCTTT. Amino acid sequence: CASSARTGRDTEAFF.

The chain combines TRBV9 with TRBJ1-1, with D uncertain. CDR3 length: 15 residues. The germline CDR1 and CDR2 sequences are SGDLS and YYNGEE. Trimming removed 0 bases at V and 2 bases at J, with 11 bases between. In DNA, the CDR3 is TGTGCCAGCAGCGTAGCTCCACACTCTAACACTGAAGCTTTCTTT. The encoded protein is CASSVAPHSNTEAFF.

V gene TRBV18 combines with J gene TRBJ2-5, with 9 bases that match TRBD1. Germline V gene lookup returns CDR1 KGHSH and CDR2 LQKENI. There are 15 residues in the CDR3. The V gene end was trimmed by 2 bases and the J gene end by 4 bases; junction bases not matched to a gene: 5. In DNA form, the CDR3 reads TGTGCCAGCTCACCAATGGGACAGGGCGTAGAGACCCAGTACTTC. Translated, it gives CASSPMGQGVETQYF.

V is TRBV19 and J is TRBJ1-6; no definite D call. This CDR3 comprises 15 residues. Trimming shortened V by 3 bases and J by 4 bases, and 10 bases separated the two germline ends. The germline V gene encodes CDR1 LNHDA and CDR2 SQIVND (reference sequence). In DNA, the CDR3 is TGTGCCAGTAGTATTGACGTTGGGTATAATTCACCCCTCCACTTT. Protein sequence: CASSIDVGYNSPLHF.

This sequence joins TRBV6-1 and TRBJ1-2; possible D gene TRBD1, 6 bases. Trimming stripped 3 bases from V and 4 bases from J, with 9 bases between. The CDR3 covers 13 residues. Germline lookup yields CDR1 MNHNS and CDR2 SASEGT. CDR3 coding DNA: TGTGCCAGCAGTGACAGGGGCGCCTATGGCTACACCTTC. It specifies CASSDRGAYGYTF.

This chain's CDR3 is CASSLAGGANTGELFF. CDR3 nucleotide sequence: TGTGCCAGCAGCTTAGCGGGGGGCGCGAACACCGGGGAGCTGTTTTTT. The chain carries TRBV7-3 and TRBJ2-2; 8 nucleotides match TRBD2. Germline values: CDR1 SGHTA, CDR2 FQGTGA. V lost 2 bases to trimming and J lost 0 bases; unmatched junction nucleotides: 2. This CDR3 has 16 amino acids. Drawing the rest from reference TRBV7-3 and TRBJ2-2, the complete variable domain is GAGVSQTPSNKVTEKGKYVELRCDPISGHTALYWYRQSLGQGPEFLIYFQGTGAADDSGLPNDRFFAVRPEGSVSTLKIQRTERGDSAVYLCASSLAGGANTGELFFGEGSRLTVL.

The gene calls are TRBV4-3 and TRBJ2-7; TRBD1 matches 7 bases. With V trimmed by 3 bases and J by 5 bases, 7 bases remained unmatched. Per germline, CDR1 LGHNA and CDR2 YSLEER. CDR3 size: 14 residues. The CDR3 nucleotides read TGCGCCAGCAGCCACCGGACAGGAAGGGACGAGCAGTACTTC. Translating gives CASSHRTGRDEQYF.

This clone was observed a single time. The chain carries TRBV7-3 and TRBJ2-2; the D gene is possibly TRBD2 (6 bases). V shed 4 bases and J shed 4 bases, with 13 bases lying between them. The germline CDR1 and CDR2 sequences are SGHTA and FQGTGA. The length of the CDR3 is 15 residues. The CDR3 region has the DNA TGTGCCAGCAGCTCCACACCCGGGGGCACCGGGGAGCTGTTTTTT. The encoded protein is CASSSTPGGTGELFF.